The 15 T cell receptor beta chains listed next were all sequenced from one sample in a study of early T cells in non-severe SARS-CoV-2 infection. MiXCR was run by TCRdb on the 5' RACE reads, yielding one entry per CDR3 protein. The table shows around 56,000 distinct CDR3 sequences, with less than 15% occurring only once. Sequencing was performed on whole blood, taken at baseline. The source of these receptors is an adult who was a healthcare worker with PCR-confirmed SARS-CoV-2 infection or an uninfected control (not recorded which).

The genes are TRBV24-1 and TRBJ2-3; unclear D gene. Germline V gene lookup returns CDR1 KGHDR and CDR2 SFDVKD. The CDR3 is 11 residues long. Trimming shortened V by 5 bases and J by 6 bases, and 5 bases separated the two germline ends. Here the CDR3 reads CATSAGDTQYF. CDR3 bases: TGTGCCACCAGTGCGGGCGATACGCAGTATTTT.

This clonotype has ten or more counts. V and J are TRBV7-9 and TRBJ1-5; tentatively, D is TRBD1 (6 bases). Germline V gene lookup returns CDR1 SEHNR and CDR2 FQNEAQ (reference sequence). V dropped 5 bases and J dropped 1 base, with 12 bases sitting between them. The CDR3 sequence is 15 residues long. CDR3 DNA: TGTGCCAGCAGCCGGGGGCTTGGGAGCAATCAGCCCCAGCATTTT. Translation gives CASSRGLGSNQPQHF.

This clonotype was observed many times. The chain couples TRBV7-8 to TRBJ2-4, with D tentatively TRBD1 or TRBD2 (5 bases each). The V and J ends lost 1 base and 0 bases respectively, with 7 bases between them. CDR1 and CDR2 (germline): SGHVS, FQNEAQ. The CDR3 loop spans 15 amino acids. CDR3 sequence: CASSLGGTAKNIQYF. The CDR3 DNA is TGTGCCAGCAGCTTAGGAGGGACAGCCAAAAACATTCAGTACTTC. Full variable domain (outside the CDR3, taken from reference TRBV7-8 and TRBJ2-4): GAGVSQSPRYKVAKRGQDVALRCDPISGHVSLFWYQQALGQGPEFLTYFQNEAQLDKSGLPSDRFFAERPEGSVSTLKIQRTQQEDSAVYLCASSLGGTAKNIQYFGAGTRLSVL.

The CDR3 bases are TGTGCTAGTGGTTTGGTACACTCTGGAAACACCATATATTTT. It translates to CASGLVHSGNTIYF. J is TRBJ1-3 and V is TRBV12-5; D not resolved. This CDR3 spans 14 amino acids. CDR1 is LGHNT, CDR2 FRNRAP, per germline. V lost 0 bases to trimming and J lost 0 bases, with 3 bases between them.

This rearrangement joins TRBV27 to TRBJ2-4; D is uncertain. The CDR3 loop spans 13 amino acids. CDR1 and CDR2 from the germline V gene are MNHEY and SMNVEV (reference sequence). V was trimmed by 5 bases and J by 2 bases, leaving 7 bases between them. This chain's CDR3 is CASSLGTKNIQYF. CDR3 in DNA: TGTGCCAGCAGTCTGGGGACCAAAAACATTCAGTACTTC.

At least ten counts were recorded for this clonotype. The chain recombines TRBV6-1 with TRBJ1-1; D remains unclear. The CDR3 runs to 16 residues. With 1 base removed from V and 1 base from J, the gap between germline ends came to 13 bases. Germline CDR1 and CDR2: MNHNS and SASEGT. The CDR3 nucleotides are TGTGCCAGCAGTGAAGGAATTCATCCCCCGAACACTGAAGCTTTCTTT. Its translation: CASSEGIHPPNTEAFF.

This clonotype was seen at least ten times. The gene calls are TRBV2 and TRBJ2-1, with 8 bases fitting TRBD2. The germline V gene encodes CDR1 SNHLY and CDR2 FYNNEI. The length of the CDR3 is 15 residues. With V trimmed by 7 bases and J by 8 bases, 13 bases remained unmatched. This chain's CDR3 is CASTPGTGTRDEQFF. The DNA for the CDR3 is TGTGCCAGCACTCCGGGGACCGGGACTAGAGATGAGCAGTTCTTC.

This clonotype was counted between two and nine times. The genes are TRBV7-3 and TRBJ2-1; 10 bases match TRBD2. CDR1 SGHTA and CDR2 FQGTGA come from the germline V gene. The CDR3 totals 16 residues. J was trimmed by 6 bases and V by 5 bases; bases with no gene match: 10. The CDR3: CASSLPSGGAANEQFF. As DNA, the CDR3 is TGTGCCAGCAGCCTGCCCAGCGGGGGGGCGGCCAATGAGCAGTTCTTC.

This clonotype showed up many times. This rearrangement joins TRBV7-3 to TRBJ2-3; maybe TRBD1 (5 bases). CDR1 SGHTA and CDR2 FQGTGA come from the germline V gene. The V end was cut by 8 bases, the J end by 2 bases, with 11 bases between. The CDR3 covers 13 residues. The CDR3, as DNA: TGTGCCAGCTCCAGGGCCCTCACAGATACGCAGTATTTT. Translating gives CASSRALTDTQYF.

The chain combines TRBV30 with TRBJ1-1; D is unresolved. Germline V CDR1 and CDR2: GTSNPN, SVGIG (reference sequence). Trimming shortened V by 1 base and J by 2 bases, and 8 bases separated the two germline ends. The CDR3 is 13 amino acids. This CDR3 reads CAWSGSRNTEAFF. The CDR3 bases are TGTGCCTGGAGTGGGTCGAGAAACACTGAAGCTTTCTTT.

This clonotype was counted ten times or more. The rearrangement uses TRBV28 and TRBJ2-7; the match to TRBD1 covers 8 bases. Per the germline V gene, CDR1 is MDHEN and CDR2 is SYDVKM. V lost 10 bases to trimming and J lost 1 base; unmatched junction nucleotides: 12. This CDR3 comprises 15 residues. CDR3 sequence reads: CATQSWTGSSYEQYF. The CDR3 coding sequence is TGTGCCACCCAATCCTGGACAGGGAGTTCCTACGAGCAGTACTTC.

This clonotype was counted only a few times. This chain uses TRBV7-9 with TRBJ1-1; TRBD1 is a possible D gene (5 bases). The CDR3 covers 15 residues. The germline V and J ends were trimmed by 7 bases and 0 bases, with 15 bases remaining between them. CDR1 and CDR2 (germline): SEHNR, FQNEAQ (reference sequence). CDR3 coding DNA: TGTGCCAGCATCCACGGGGCCTCCATGAACACTGAAGCTTTCTTT. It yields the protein CASIHGASMNTEAFF.

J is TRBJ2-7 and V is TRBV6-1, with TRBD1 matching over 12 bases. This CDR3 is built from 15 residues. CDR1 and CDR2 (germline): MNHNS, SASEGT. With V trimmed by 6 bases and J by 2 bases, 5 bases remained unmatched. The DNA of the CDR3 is TGTGCCAGCAGCCCGGGACAGGGGGCGACCTACGAGCAGTACTTC. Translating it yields CASSPGQGATYEQYF.

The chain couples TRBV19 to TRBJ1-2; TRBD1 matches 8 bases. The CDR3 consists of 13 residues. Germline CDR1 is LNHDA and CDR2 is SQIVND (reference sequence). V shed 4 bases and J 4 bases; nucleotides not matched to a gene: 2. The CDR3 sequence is CASSRTGSYGYTF. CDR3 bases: TGTGCCAGTAGTAGGACAGGGTCCTATGGCTACACCTTC.

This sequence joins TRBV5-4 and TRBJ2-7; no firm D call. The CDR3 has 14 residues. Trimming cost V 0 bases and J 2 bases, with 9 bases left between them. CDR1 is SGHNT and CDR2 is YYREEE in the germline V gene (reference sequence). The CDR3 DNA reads TGTGCCAGCAGCTTGGATTTGACAACCTACGAGCAGTACTTC. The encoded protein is CASSLDLTTYEQYF.